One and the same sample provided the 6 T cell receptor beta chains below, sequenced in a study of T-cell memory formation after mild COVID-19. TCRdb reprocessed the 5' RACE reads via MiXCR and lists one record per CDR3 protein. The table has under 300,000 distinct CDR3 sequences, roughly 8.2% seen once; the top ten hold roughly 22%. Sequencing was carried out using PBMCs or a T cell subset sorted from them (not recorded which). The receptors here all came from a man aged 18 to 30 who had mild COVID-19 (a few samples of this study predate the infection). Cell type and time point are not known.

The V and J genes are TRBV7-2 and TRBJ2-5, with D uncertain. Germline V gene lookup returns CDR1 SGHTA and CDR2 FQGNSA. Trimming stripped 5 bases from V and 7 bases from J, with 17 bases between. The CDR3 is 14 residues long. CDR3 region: CASSLRVLLGTQYF. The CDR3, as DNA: TGTGCCAGCAGCCTCCGGGTGCTCCTCGGGACCCAGTACTTC.

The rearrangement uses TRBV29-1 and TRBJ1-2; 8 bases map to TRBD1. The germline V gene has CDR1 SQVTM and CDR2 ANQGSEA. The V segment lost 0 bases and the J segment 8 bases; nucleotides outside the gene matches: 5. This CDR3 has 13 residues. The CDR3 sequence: CSVEDQGAKGYTF. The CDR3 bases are TGCAGCGTTGAAGATCAGGGGGCAAAAGGCTACACCTTC. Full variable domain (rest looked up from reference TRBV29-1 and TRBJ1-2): SAVISQKPSRDICQRGTSLTIQCQVDSQVTMMFWYRQQPGQSLTLIATANQGSEATYESGFVIDKFPISRPNLTFSTLTVSNMSPEDSSIYLCSVEDQGAKGYTFGSGTRLTVV.

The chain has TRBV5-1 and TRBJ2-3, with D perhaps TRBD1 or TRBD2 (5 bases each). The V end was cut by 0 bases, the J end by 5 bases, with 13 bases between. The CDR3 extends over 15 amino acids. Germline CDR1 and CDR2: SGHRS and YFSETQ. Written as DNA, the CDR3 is TGCGCCAGCAGCTTGGCCTTGGGGGTTCAAGATACGCAGTATTTT. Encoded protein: CASSLALGVQDTQYF. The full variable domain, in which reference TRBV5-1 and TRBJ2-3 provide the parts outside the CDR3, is KAGVTQTPRYLIKTRGQQVTLSCSPISGHRSVSWYQQTPGQGLQFLFEYFSETQRNKGNFPGRFSGRQFSNSRSEMNVSTLELGDSALYLCASSLALGVQDTQYFGPGTRLTVL.

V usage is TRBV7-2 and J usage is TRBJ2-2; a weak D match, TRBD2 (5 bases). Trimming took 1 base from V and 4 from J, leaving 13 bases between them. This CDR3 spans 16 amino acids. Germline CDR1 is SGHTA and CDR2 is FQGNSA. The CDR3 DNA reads TGTGCCAGCAGCTTAGTAGCGACCCCCGGCACCGGGGAGCTGTTTTTT. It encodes CASSLVATPGTGELFF.

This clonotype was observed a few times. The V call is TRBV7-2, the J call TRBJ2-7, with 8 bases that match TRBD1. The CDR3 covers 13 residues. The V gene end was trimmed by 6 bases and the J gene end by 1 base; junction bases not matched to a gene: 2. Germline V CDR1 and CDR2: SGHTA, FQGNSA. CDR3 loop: CASRQGGSYEQYF. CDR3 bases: TGTGCCAGCAGACAGGGGGGTTCCTACGAGCAGTACTTC. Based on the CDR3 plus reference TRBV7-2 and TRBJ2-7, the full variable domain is GAGVSQSPSNKVTEKGKDVELRCDPISGHTALYWYRQSLGQGLEFLIYFQGNSAPDKSGLPSDRFSAERTGGSVSTLTIQRTQQEDSAVYLCASRQGGSYEQYFGPGTRLTVT.

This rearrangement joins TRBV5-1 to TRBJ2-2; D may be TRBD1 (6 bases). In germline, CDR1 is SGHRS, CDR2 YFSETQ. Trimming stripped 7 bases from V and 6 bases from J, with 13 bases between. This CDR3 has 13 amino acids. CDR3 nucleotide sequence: TGCGCCAGCGGCAGGGGTGGATCCGGGGAGCTGTTTTTT. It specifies CASGRGGSGELFF.